The 25 T cell receptor beta chains given below trace back to one sample, sequenced in a study of cytomegalovirus exposure and HLA in healthy donors. The PCR contained 60 Vbeta and 13 Jbeta primers. Generated by immunoSEQ multiplex PCR, the TCRdb table keeps only in-frame clones and is missing some. The sample includes around 270,000 clones, 75% to 85% of them seen just once. Sequencing was performed on PBMCs. The receptor source for this set is a girl aged 2 to 9 in good health and CMV-seronegative.

The sample holds a few counts of this clone. The chain links TRBV9 to TRBJ1-1, with D perhaps TRBD1 (5 bases). Deletions cut 4 bases from V and 1 base from J, with 11 bases between. CDR3 length equals 14 residues. CDR1 and CDR2 (germline): SGDLS, YYNGEE. This CDR3 reads CASSPGLQNTEAFF. The CDR3 DNA reads TGTGCCAGCAGCCCGGGACTCCAGAACACTGAAGCTTTCTTT.

The rearrangement joins TRBV25-1 to TRBJ2-3; weak D call: TRBD2 (6 bases). CDR3 size: 14 residues. CDR1 and CDR2 (germline): MGHDK, SYGVNS. Trimming pared 5 bases from V and 6 bases from J, leaving 15 bases between. CDR3 in DNA: TGTGCCAGCAGTCTGGGCGGGGACTCCGATACGCAGTATTTT. It is translated as CASSLGGDSDTQYF.

This chain links TRBV28 with TRBJ1-2; a possible D gene is TRBD1 (6 bases). Germline V lookup: CDR1 MDHEN, CDR2 SYDVKM. CDR3 length: 15 amino acids. V lost 5 bases and J 4 bases, leaving 17 bases between the germline ends. The CDR3 loop reads CASSLSRGGAYGYTF. CDR3 DNA sequence: TGTGCCAGCAGTCTATCCCGGGGGGGGGCCTATGGCTACACCTTC.

The chain carries TRBV5-6 and TRBJ1-5; 8 positions agree with TRBD1. With 4 bases clipped from V and 4 bases from J, the junction kept 7 bases outside the gene matches. CDR1 and CDR2 (germline): SGHDT, YYEEEE. The CDR3 runs 15 residues. CDR3 coding DNA: TGTGCCAGCAGCGGGCGGACAGGGAGAAATCAGCCCCAGCATTTT. It yields the protein CASSGRTGRNQPQHF.

The table lists this clone with a count of one. This chain links TRBV30 with TRBJ2-7; possibly TRBD2 for D (5 bases). The germline gives CDR1 GTSNPN, CDR2 SVGIG (reference sequence). Trimming took off 2 bases at V and 3 bases at J, with 11 bases between the two ends. The CDR3 is 13 amino acids. The CDR3: CAWSRLSLYEQYF. The CDR3, as DNA: TGTGCCTGGAGTAGACTATCTCTCTACGAGCAGTACTTC. The variable domain in full, completed from reference TRBV30 and TRBJ2-7, reads SQTIHQWPATLVQPVGSPLSLECTVEGTSNPNLYWYRQAAGRGLQLLFYSVGIGQISSEVPQNLSASRPQDRQFILSSKKLLLSDSGFYLCAWSRLSLYEQYFGPGTRLTVT.

The rearrangement joins TRBV7-9 to TRBJ1-5, with D possibly being TRBD1 (6 bases). The CDR3 sequence is 16 residues long. Per germline, CDR1 SEHNR and CDR2 FQNEAQ (reference sequence). V was shortened by 1 base and J by 5 bases, with 15 bases between the two germline ends. The CDR3 DNA sequence: TGTGCCAGCAGCTTAGGGTACACAGGGCAGGATCAGCCCCAGCATTTT. It is translated as CASSLGYTGQDQPQHF.

This clone turned up a few times. V usage is TRBV10-3 and J usage is TRBJ1-1, with 7 positions matching TRBD1. The CDR3 extends over 12 amino acids. The V segment lost 10 bases and the J segment 7 bases; nucleotides outside the gene matches: 9. Per germline, CDR1 ENHRY and CDR2 SYGVKD. CDR3 bases: TGTGCCACCTTAAGACAGGGAGGTGAAGCTTTCTTT. Its translation: CATLRQGGEAFF.

This clone occurred once. This rearrangement joins TRBV25-1 to TRBJ1-6; TRBD1 matches 9 bases. V lost 6 bases and J lost 9; bases outside the gene matches: 9. The CDR3 has 15 residues. Germline V CDR1 and CDR2: MGHDK, SYGVNS. The DNA of the CDR3 is TGTGCCAGCAGCAACACAGGGGGCCACGGTTCACCCCTCCACTTT. Protein sequence: CASSNTGGHGSPLHF. The complete variable domain, with remaining parts taken from reference TRBV25-1 and TRBJ1-6, reads EADIYQTPRYLVIGTGKKITLECSQTMGHDKMYWYQQDPGMELHLIHYSYGVNSTEKGDLSSESTVSRIRTEHFPLTLESARPSHTSQYLCASSNTGGHGSPLHFGNGTRLTVT.

This clone has just a few counts. J is TRBJ1-1 and V is TRBV28; tentatively, D is TRBD1 (6 bases). Germline CDR1 is MDHEN and CDR2 is SYDVKM. Trimming shortened V by 3 bases and J by 1 base, and 12 bases separated the two germline ends. This CDR3 has 15 residues. The CDR3 here is CASSLGADRNTEAFF. The CDR3 DNA reads TGTGCCAGCAGTTTGGGGGCGGACAGGAACACTGAAGCTTTCTTT.

The CDR3 coding sequence is TGTGCCAGGGGCAGACTAGTTTCAGATACGCAGTATTTT. This sequence encodes CARGRLVSDTQYF. The rearrangement joins TRBV2 to TRBJ2-3; D is perhaps TRBD2 (6 bases). Germline CDR1 is SNHLY and CDR2 is FYNNEI. CDR3 length: 13 residues. The V and J ends lost 9 bases and 4 bases respectively, with 14 bases between them. Variable domain in full (rest from reference TRBV2 and TRBJ2-3): EPEVTQTPSHQVTQMGQEVILRCVPISNHLYFYWYRQILGQKVEFLVSFYNNEISEKSEIFDDQFSVERPDGSNFTLKIRSTKLEDSAMYFCARGRLVSDTQYFGPGTRLTVL.

The chain employs TRBV19 and TRBJ1-2; tentatively, D is TRBD1 (6 bases). The germline V and J ends were trimmed by 6 bases and 4 bases, with 15 bases remaining between them. The germline V gene encodes CDR1 LNHDA and CDR2 SQIVND (reference sequence). The CDR3 has 14 residues. As DNA, the CDR3 is TGTGCCAGTAGCGCAGGCCAGGGGTCCTATGGCTACACCTTC. Its translation: CASSAGQGSYGYTF.

This chain connects TRBV13 to TRBJ2-1, with D possibly being TRBD1 (5 bases). Germline CDR1 and CDR2: PRHDT and FYEKMQ (reference sequence). Trimming took 2 bases from V and 6 from J, leaving 14 bases between them. This CDR3 spans 15 amino acids. The CDR3 here is CASSLSGLSVNEQFF. The CDR3 DNA follows: TGTGCCAGCAGCTTATCAGGGCTAAGCGTCAATGAGCAGTTCTTC. Full variable domain (outside the CDR3, taken from reference TRBV13 and TRBJ2-1): AAGVIQSPRHLIKEKRETATLKCYPIPRHDTVYWYQQGPGQDPQFLISFYEKMQSDKGSIPDRFSAQQFSDYHSELNMSSLELGDSALYFCASSLSGLSVNEQFFGPGTRLTVL.

The genes are TRBV30 and TRBJ1-1; TRBD1 matches 7 bases. In germline, CDR1 is GTSNPN, CDR2 SVGIG (reference sequence). This CDR3 region has 13 residues. The J segment lost 5 bases and the V segment lost 1 base, leaving 4 bases of the junction unmatched. DNA for the CDR3: TGTGCCTGGAGTGGACAGGGATTGACTGAAGCTTTCTTT. Translated, it gives CAWSGQGLTEAFF.

V is TRBV28 and J is TRBJ2-7; 11 bases fit TRBD1. V was clipped by 3 bases and J by 5 bases; unmatched bases: 6. This CDR3 is 15 amino acids long. CDR1 is MDHEN, CDR2 SYDVKM, per germline. In nucleotides, the CDR3 is TGTGCCAGCAGTTTTCTGGACAGGGGGCCTAACGAGCAGTACTTC. It encodes CASSFLDRGPNEQYF.

This clone was seen just once. The chain links TRBV10-3 to TRBJ1-4; the D is unclear. The CDR3 is 14 residues long. V was pared by 5 bases and J by 4 bases, with 11 bases between. The V gene's germline CDR1 is ENHRY and CDR2 SYGVKD. CDR3 protein: CAISSREFNEKLFF. The CDR3, as DNA: TGTGCCATCAGTTCTAGGGAGTTTAATGAAAAACTGTTTTTT.

The CDR3 sequence: CASSSLGGTVYGYTF. CDR3 sequence (DNA): TGTGCCAGCAGCTCTCTAGGGGGAACAGTCTATGGCTACACCTTC. The chain uses TRBV7-9 and TRBJ1-2; possible D gene TRBD1, 6 bases. V was trimmed by 4 bases and J by 4 bases, leaving 16 bases between them. The CDR3 length is 15 residues. Germline lookup yields CDR1 SEHNR and CDR2 FQNEAQ (reference sequence).

V and J are TRBV9 and TRBJ2-1, with D possibly being TRBD1 (5 bases). Trimming took 0 bases from V and 8 from J, leaving 15 bases between them. This CDR3 contains 15 residues. Germline CDR1 and CDR2: SGDLS and YYNGEE. CDR3 DNA: TGTGCCAGCAGCGTAGGTGGGGCCGTTAGACATGAGCAGTTCTTC. Translated, it gives CASSVGGAVRHEQFF.

This chain connects TRBV28 to TRBJ1-1, with D tentatively TRBD1 (5 bases). Germline CDR1 MDHEN, CDR2 SYDVKM. V gave up 7 bases and J gave up 0 bases, with 9 bases separating them. CDR3 length: 13 amino acids. The chain's CDR3 is CASIGVMNTEAFF. The CDR3 bases are TGTGCCAGCATAGGGGTTATGAACACTGAAGCTTTCTTT.

This chain joins TRBV19 and TRBJ2-5, with 10 bases lining up with TRBD2. The V and J ends lost 4 bases and 0 bases, in that order; junction bases with no gene match: 5. CDR1 and CDR2 (germline): LNHDA, SQIVND (reference sequence). The CDR3 contains 16 residues. Written as DNA, the CDR3 is TGTGCCAGTAGTACTTTTAGCGGGGGGTACCAAGAGACCCAGTACTTC. Translated: CASSTFSGGYQETQYF.

V gene TRBV19 combines with J gene TRBJ2-7; D gene ambiguous. The CDR3 contains 12 residues. V lost 7 bases and J 3 bases, leaving 10 bases between the germline ends. Germline V gene lookup returns CDR1 LNHDA and CDR2 SQIVND (reference sequence). This chain's CDR3 is CASTSSHYEQYF. The CDR3 DNA reads as TGTGCCAGTACGAGTAGCCACTACGAGCAGTACTTC.

The V call is TRBV11-2, the J call TRBJ2-5; the match to TRBD1 covers 8 bases. The CDR3 extends over 14 amino acids. CDR1 SGHAT and CDR2 FQNNGV come from the germline V gene. V was pared by 1 base and J by 5 bases, with 3 bases of the junction left unmatched. Here the CDR3 reads CASSLARGLETQYF. The CDR3 DNA is TGTGCCAGCAGCTTAGCCAGGGGGCTGGAGACCCAGTACTTC.

The chain employs TRBV14 and TRBJ1-1; no clear D gene. The CDR3 contains 15 residues. Trimming pared 3 bases from V and 4 bases from J, leaving 15 bases between. CDR1 and CDR2 from the germline V gene are SGHDN and FVKESK. CDR3 nucleotide sequence: TGTGCCAGCAGCCAGTCCCCTTCCCAGTTCACTGAAGCTTTCTTT. This encodes CASSQSPSQFTEAFF.

The rearrangement links TRBV28 to TRBJ1-5; perhaps TRBD1 as D (6 bases). Germline V lookup: CDR1 MDHEN, CDR2 SYDVKM. The CDR3 runs 15 residues. Between the trimmed V and J ends, which lost 9 bases and 5 bases, there was a span of 20 bases. CDR3 coding DNA: TGTGCCAGTCAGGGGCTTGGGGGCCCCTATCAGCCCCAGCATTTT. Translated, it gives CASQGLGGPYQPQHF.

This rearrangement joins TRBV9 to TRBJ2-7, with D possibly being TRBD1 (6 bases). The CDR3 totals 15 residues. Per germline, CDR1 SGDLS and CDR2 YYNGEE. Deletions cut 4 bases from V and 4 bases from J, with 18 bases between. For the CDR3, the DNA is TGTGCCAGCAGCCCAGACAGGTCGGGGATATACGAGCAGTACTTC. This codes for CASSPDRSGIYEQYF.

The V gene is TRBV19, the J gene TRBJ1-1; D is unresolved. The CDR3 covers 15 residues. Trimming took off 3 bases at V and 0 bases at J, with 11 bases between the two ends. The germline CDR1 and CDR2 sequences are LNHDA and SQIVND (reference sequence). The CDR3 is CASSITVRMNTEAFF. The CDR3, as DNA: TGTGCCAGTAGTATCACGGTACGAATGAACACTGAAGCTTTCTTT.